Each of the 5 T cell receptor beta chains below was sequenced from the same sample in a study of technical replicates of blood from a handful of donors. Clones were sequenced by immunoSEQ multiplex PCR, and TCRdb holds only the in-frame ones, with some missing. The sample holds 90,000 to 100,000 clones, 90% to 97% seen once. Sequencing was performed on T cells isolated from PBMCs. The receptor set was obtained from a human donor in good health.

The chain joins TRBV7-3 to TRBJ2-1; no reliable D call. From germline, CDR1 is SGHTA and CDR2 FQGTGA. This CDR3 has 13 amino acids. Trimming removed 1 base at V and 4 bases at J, with 5 bases between. The CDR3, as DNA: TGTGCCAGCAGCTTAAGCCTATACAATGAGCAGTTCTTC. Translating gives CASSLSLYNEQFF.

As for this clone: Different DNA sequences within this sample yield the same CDR3. V and J are TRBV27 and TRBJ1-5; 8 bases line up with TRBD1. The V segment lost 3 bases and the J segment 6 bases; nucleotides outside the gene matches: 7. The germline V gene has CDR1 MNHEY and CDR2 SMNVEV (reference sequence). The CDR3 length is 15 residues. CDR3 loop: CASSLGTGGGQPQHF. The CDR3 region has the DNA TGTGCCAGCAGTTTGGGGACAGGCGGAGGTCAGCCCCAGCATTTT.

The chain couples TRBV7-8 to TRBJ2-3; D ambiguous. CDR3 size: 12 residues. V was pared by 6 bases and J by 5 bases, with 9 bases between. From germline, CDR1 is SGHVS and CDR2 FQNEAQ. The CDR3 sequence is CASSEVGDTQYF. CDR3 in DNA: TGTGCCAGCAGTGAGGTTGGAGATACGCAGTATTTT. The entire variable domain, with the rest obtained from reference TRBV7-8 and TRBJ2-3, is as follows: GAGVSQSPRYKVAKRGQDVALRCDPISGHVSLFWYQQALGQGPEFLTYFQNEAQLDKSGLPSDRFFAERPEGSVSTLKIQRTQQEDSAVYLCASSEVGDTQYFGPGTRLTVL.

V and J are TRBV13 and TRBJ2-7; TRBD2 might be the D (6 bases). The CDR3 totals 14 residues. The V and J ends lost 0 bases and 2 bases respectively, with 8 bases between them. In germline, CDR1 is PRHDT, CDR2 FYEKMQ (reference sequence). The CDR3 spells CASSLGGLAYEQYF. The CDR3 coding sequence is TGTGCCAGCAGCTTAGGGGGACTGGCCTACGAGCAGTACTTC.

This clone was seen repeatedly, ten times or more. The rearrangement joins TRBV4-3 to TRBJ2-6, with 8 bases lining up with TRBD2. The CDR3 spans 17 residues. Germline assignment: CDR1 LGHNA and CDR2 YSLEER. The V gene end was trimmed by 1 base and the J gene end by 0 bases; junction bases not matched to a gene: 2. The CDR3 spells CASSQGTSSSGANVLTF. Here the CDR3 DNA reads TGCGCCAGCAGCCAAGGGACTAGCAGCTCTGGGGCCAACGTCCTGACTTTC.